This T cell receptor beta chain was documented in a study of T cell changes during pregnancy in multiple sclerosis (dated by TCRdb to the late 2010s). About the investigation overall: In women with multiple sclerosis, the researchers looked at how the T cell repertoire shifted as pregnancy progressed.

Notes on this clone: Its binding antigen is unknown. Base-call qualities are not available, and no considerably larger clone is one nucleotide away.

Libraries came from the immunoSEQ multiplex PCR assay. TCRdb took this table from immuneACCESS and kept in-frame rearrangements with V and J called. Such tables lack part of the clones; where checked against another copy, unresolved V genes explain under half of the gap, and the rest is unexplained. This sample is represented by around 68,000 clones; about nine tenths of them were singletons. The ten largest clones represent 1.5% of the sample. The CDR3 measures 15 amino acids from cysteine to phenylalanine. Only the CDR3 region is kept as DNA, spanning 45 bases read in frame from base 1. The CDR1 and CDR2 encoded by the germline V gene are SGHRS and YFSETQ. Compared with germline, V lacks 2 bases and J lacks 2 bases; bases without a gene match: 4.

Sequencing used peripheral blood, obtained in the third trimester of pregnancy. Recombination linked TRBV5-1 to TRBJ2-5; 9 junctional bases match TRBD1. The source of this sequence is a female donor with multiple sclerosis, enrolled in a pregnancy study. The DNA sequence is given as TGCGCCAGCAGCTTTACAGGGGGCAAGCAAGAGACCCAGTACTTC. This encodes CASSFTGGKQETQYF.